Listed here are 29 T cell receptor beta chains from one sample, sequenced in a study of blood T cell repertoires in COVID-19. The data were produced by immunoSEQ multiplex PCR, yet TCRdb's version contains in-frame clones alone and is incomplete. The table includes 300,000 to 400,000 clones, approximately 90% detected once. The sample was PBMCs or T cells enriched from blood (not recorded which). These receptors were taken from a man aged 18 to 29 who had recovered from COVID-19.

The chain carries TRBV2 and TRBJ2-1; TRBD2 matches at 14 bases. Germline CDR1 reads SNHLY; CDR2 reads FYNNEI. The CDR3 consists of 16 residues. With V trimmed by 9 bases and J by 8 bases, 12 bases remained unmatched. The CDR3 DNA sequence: TGTGCCAGTACTCGACTAGCGGGAGGGAGTGTCGATGAGCAGTTCTTC. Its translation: CASTRLAGGSVDEQFF.

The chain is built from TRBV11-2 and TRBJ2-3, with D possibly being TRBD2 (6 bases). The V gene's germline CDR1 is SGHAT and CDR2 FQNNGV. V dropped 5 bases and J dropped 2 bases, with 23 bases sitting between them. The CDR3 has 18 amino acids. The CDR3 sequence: CASSRPVGGTWVTDTQYF. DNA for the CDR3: TGTGCCAGCAGCCGCCCAGTGGGGGGAACCTGGGTCACAGATACGCAGTATTTT.

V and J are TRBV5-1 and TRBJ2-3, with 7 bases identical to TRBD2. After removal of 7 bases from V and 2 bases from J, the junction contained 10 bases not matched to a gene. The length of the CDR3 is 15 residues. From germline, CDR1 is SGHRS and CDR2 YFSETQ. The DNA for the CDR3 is TGCGCCAGCTCCCGGGCTAGCGGCCTCACAGATACGCAGTATTTT. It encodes CASSRASGLTDTQYF.

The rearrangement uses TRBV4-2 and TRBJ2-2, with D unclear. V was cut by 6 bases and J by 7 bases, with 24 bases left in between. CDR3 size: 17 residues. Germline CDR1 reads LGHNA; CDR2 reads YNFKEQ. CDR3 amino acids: CASSPTKSVGRGGELFF. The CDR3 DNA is TGTGCCAGCAGTCCTACGAAGTCTGTAGGAAGAGGCGGGGAGCTGTTTTTT.

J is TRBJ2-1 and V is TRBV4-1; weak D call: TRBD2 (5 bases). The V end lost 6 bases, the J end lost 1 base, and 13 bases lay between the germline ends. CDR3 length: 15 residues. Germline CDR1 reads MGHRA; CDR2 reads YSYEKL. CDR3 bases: TGCGCCAGCAGGGAGAGGGCCGGGTCCTACAATGAGCAGTTCTTC. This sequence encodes CASRERAGSYNEQFF.

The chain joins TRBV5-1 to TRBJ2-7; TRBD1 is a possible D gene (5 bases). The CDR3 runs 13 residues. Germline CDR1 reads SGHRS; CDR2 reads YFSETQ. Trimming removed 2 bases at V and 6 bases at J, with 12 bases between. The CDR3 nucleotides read TGCGCCAGCAGCTTTCGTCAGGGTACCGAGCAGTACTTC. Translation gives CASSFRQGTEQYF.

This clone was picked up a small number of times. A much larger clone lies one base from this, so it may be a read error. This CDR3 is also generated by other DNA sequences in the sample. The CDR3 is CATSRDNSGANVLTF. CDR3 coding DNA: TGTGCCACCAGCAGAGACAACTCTGGGGCCAACGTCCTGACTTTC. The chain carries TRBV15 and TRBJ2-6; D is undetermined. The CDR3 consists of 15 residues. V was clipped by 0 bases and J by 0 bases, with 3 bases between them. The germline gives CDR1 LNHNV, CDR2 YYDKDF (reference sequence).

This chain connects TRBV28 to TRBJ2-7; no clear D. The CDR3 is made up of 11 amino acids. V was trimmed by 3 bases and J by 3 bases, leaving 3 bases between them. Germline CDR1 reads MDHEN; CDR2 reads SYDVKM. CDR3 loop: CASSFNYEQYF. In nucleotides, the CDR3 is TGTGCCAGCAGTTTCAACTACGAGCAGTACTTC.

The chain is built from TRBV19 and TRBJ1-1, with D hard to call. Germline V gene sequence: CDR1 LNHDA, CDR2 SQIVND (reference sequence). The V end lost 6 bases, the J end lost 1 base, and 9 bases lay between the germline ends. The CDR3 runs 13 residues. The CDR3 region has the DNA TGTGCCAGTAGGTCATCCGGGAACACTGAAGCTTTCTTT. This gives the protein CASRSSGNTEAFF.

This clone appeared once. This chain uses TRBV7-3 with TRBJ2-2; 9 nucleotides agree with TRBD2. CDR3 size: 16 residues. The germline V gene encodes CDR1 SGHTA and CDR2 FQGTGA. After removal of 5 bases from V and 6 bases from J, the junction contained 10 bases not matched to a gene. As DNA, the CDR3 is TGTGCCAGCAGCCAGTCGAGGACTAGCGTGCCCGGGGAGCTGTTTTTT. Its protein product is CASSQSRTSVPGELFF.

CDR3 coding DNA: TGTGCCAGCAGCTTGGGGCAGGGGGGAAATACGCAGTATTTT. It is translated as CASSLGQGGNTQYF. J is TRBJ2-3 and V is TRBV5-4, with a possible D match to TRBD1 (7 bases). Germline CDR1 SGHNT, CDR2 YYREEE (reference sequence). With 0 bases removed from V and 7 bases from J, the gap between germline ends came to 12 bases. This CDR3 is 14 amino acids long.

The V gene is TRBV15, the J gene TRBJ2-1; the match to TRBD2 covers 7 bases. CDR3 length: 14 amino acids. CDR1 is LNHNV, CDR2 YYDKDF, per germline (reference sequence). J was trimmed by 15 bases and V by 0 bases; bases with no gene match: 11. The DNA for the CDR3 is TGTGCCACCAGCAGAGATGAGATGCGGGGGTCAATGTTCTTC. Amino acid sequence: CATSRDEMRGSMFF.

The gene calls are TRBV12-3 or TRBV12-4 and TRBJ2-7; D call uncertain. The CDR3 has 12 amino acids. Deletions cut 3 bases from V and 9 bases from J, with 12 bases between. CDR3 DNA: TGTGCCAGCAGTTTTGGGCAGGCGACGCAGTACTTC. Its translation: CASSFGQATQYF.

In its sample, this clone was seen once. As DNA, the CDR3 is TGCGCCAGCAGCTTGGTGGGGCGAGGGAACACTGAAGCTTTCTTT. Translating it yields CASSLVGRGNTEAFF. V is TRBV5-1 and J is TRBJ1-1, with D perhaps matching TRBD1 (5 bases). CDR3 size: 15 residues. V was clipped by 0 bases and J by 1 base, with 10 bases between them. CDR1 SGHRS and CDR2 YFSETQ come from the germline V gene. The variable domain in full, completed from reference TRBV5-1 and TRBJ1-1, reads KAGVTQTPRYLIKTRGQQVTLSCSPISGHRSVSWYQQTPGQGLQFLFEYFSETQRNKGNFPGRFSGRQFSNSRSEMNVSTLELGDSALYLCASSLVGRGNTEAFFGQGTRLTVV.

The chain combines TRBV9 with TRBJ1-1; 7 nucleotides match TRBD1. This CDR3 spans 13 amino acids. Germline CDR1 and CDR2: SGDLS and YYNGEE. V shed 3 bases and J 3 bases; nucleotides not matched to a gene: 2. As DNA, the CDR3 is TGTGCCAGCAGCGGCAGGGGGGACACTGAAGCTTTCTTT. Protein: CASSGRGDTEAFF.

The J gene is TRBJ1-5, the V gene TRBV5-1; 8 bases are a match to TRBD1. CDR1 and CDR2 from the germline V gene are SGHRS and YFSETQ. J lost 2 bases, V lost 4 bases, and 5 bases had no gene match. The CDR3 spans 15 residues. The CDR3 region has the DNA TGCGCCAGCAGCCTATCGACAGGGGGCAATCAGCCCCAGCATTTT. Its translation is CASSLSTGGNQPQHF. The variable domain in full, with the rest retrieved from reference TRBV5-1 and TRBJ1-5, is KAGVTQTPRYLIKTRGQQVTLSCSPISGHRSVSWYQQTPGQGLQFLFEYFSETQRNKGNFPGRFSGRQFSNSRSEMNVSTLELGDSALYLCASSLSTGGNQPQHFGDGTRLSIL.

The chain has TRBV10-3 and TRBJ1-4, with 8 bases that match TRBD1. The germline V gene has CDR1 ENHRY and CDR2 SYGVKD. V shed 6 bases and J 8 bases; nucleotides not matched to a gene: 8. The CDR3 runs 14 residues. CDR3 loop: CAISPSDREEKLFF. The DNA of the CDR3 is TGTGCCATCAGCCCATCGGACAGGGAGGAAAAACTGTTTTTT.

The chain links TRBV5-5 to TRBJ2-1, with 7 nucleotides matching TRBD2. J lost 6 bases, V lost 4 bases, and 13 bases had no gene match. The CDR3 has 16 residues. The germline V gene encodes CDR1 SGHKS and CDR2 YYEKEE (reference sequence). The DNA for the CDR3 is TGTGCCAGCAGCCACCCCGGGACTACCCCTATCAATGAGCAGTTCTTC. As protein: CASSHPGTTPINEQFF.

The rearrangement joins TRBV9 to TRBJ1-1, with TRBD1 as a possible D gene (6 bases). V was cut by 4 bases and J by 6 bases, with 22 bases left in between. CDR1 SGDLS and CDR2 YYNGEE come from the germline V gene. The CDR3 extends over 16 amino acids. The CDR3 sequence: CASSPQPQGLGAEAFF. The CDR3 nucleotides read TGTGCCAGCAGCCCCCAGCCTCAGGGGCTCGGGGCTGAAGCTTTCTTT.

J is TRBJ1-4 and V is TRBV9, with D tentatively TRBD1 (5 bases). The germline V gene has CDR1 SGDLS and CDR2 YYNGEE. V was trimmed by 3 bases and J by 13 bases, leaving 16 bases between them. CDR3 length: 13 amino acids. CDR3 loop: CASSAAIGGVLFF. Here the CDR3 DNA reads TGTGCCAGCAGCGCTGCAATCGGAGGGGTACTGTTTTTT.

CDR3 region: CASSQRLAGGPGNEQFF. CDR3 sequence (DNA): TGCGCCAGCAGTCAAAGACTAGCGGGAGGGCCTGGGAATGAGCAGTTCTTC. V is TRBV10-1 and J is TRBJ2-1; 14 positions match TRBD2. The CDR3 is made up of 17 amino acids. Germline CDR1 reads WNHNN; CDR2 reads SYGVQD (reference sequence). Trimming at V came to 5 bases and at J to 7 bases, leaving 10 bases not matched to a gene.

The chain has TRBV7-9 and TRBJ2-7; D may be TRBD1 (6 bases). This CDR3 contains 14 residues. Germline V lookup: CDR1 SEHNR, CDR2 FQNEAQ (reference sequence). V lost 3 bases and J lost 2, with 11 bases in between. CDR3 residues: CASSFQGNAYEQYF. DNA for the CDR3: TGTGCCAGCAGCTTCCAGGGGAATGCCTACGAGCAGTACTTC.

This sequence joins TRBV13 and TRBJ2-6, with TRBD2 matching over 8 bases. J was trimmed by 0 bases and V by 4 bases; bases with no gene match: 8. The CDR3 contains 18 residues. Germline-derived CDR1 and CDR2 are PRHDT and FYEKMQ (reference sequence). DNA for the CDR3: TGTGCCAGCAGCTATAATAGCGGGGCGAACTCTGGGGCCAACGTCCTGACTTTC. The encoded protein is CASSYNSGANSGANVLTF.

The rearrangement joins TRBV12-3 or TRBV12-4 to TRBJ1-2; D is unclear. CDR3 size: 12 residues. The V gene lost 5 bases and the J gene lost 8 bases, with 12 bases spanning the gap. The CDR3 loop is CASSQSEEGYTF. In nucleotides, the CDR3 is TGTGCCAGCAGTCAATCTGAGGAAGGCTACACCTTC.

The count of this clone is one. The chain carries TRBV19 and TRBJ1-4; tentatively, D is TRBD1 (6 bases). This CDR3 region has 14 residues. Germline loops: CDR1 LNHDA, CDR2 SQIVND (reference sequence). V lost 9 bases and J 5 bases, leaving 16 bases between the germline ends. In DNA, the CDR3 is TGTGCCAGAGCAAGCGGACAGCTAAATGAAAAACTGTTTTTT. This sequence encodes CARASGQLNEKLFF.

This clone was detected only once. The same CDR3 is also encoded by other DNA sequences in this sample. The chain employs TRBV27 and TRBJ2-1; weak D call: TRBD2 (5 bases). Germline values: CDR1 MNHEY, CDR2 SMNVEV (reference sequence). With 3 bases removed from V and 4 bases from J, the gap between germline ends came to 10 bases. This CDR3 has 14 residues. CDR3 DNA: TGTGCCAGCAGTTTCGGCGGGCCATACAATGAGCAGTTCTTC. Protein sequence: CASSFGGPYNEQFF.

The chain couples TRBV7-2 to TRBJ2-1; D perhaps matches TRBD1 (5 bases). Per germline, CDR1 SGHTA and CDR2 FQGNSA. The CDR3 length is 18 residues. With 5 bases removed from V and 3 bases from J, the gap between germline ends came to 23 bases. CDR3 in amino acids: CASSVGELRGLNYNEQFF. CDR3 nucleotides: TGTGCCAGCAGCGTAGGAGAGCTTAGGGGTCTCAACTACAATGAGCAGTTCTTC.

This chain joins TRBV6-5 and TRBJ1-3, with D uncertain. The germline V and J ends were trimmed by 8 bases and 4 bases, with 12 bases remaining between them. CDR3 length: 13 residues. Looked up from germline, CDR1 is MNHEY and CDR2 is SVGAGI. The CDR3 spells CASVGDLGNTIYF. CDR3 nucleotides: TGTGCCAGCGTCGGAGACCTCGGAAACACCATATATTTT.

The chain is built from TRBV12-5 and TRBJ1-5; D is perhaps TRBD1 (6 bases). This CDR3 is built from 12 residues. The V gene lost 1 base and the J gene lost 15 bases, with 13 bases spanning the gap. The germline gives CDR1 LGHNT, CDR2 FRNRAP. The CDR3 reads CASGLEAGARHF. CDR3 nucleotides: TGTGCTAGTGGTTTGGAGGCAGGGGCGCGGCATTTT.